The rows below give T cell receptor beta chains drawn from one sample of a study of blood T cell repertoires in COVID-19. Profiling relied on immunoSEQ multiplex PCR, and the TCRdb table lists in-frame clones only, not all of them. The data contain some 150,000 clones, 81% of them singletons. Sequencing input: peripheral blood. Receptors were obtained from a human donor with acute or convalescent COVID-19. The donor label of this sample is uncertain. Each CDR3 is given with its conserved first and last residue. A D gene is named only where the DNA matches it firmly. Size is omitted from some rows. Given values are once, few, many or a class for expanded clones.

TGCGCCAGCAGCCCACAAGAGGGCGGAGAATATGGCTACACCTTC	CASSPQEGGEYGYTF	TRBV4-1	TRBJ1-2	.	.
TGTGCCAGCAGCTTCCAATTCGGGGATGGCTACACCTTC	CASSFQFGDGYTF	TRBV7-8	TRBJ1-2	.	.
TGTGCCAGCAGCTCAGGACAGGGGGTCTCCGGCTACACCTTC	CASSSGQGVSGYTF	TRBV11-2	TRBJ1-2	TRBD1	.
TGTGCCAGCTGGGAGGGCAGCTCCTACAATGAGCAGTTCTTC	CASWEGSSYNEQFF	TRBV2	TRBJ2-1	TRBD2	.
TGTGCCTGGAGTGTACGGGGGGGTGGCAATCAGCCCCAGCATTTT	CAWSVRGGGNQPQHF	TRBV30	TRBJ1-5	.	.
TGTGCCAGCAGAGTCCATCGGACAGGGGTAGGCAATGAGCAGTTCTTC	CASRVHRTGVGNEQFF	TRBV2	TRBJ2-1	TRBD1	.
TGTGCCAGCAGTCGGACTAGCGGGGGGGCGCGGAATGAGCAGTTCTTC	CASSRTSGGARNEQFF	TRBV2	TRBJ2-1	TRBD2	few
TGTGCCAGCAGTTATGGTCTAGCGGGGGGACCCACGCAGTATTTT	CASSYGLAGGPTQYF	TRBV6-6	TRBJ2-3	TRBD2	.
TGTGCCAGCAGCCTGACAGGGGGCCGTAATGAAAAACTGTTTTTT	CASSLTGGRNEKLFF	TRBV27	TRBJ1-4	TRBD1	.
TGCGCCAGCAGGGAGGGCTCCACAGATACGCAGTATTTT	CASREGSTDTQYF	TRBV5-1	TRBJ2-3	.	.
TGTGCCAGCAGCCTAGGAGGGACAGGAAATCAGCCCCAGCATTTT	CASSLGGTGNQPQHF	TRBV7-8	TRBJ1-5	TRBD1	.
TGTGCCAGCAGTTCCGACAGTGGAGCGGGCTACACCTTC	CASSSDSGAGYTF	TRBV6-5	TRBJ1-2	.	.
TGTGCCAGCAGCAAAACTACAGGGGGAGAGCAGTTCTTC	CASSKTTGGEQFF	TRBV7-3	TRBJ2-1	TRBD1	medium-sized
TGCGCCAGCAGTGTACAAGATGAGCAGTTCTTC	CASSVQDEQFF	TRBV10-1	TRBJ2-1	.	.
TGTGCCAGCAGTGCGGGACTAGCGGGGGACACAGATACGCAGTATTTT	CASSAGLAGDTDTQYF	TRBV9	TRBJ2-3	TRBD2	.
TGTGCCACCAGTGATTTCATCACTTCCGGGAACTACAATGAGCAGTTCTTC	CATSDFITSGNYNEQFF	TRBV24-1	TRBJ2-1	.	.
TGTGCCAGCAGTTCTGGGGCCCCAGATACGCAGTATTTT	CASSSGAPDTQYF	TRBV7-3	TRBJ2-3	.	few
TGTGCCAGCAGTTTATCAGCGGCCGGGGGCACTGAAGCTTTCTTT	CASSLSAAGGTEAFF	TRBV27	TRBJ1-1	.	.
TGTGCCAGCAGTGACCCGGGAGAGGGCTACACCTTC	CASSDPGEGYTF	TRBV6-4	TRBJ1-2	.	.
TGTGCCAGCAGTTACTCGGGCCTAGCGGGGAGGGATGAGCAGTTCTTC	CASSYSGLAGRDEQFF	TRBV6-5	TRBJ2-1	TRBD2	few
TGTGCCACCAGTGAACAAAACACCGGGGAGCTGTTTTTT	CATSEQNTGELFF	TRBV24-1	TRBJ2-2	.	.
TGTGCCAGCAGCCAGCCCGGACAGGGGGGAGAGCAGTACTTC	CASSQPGQGGEQYF	TRBV3-1/TRBV3-2	TRBJ2-7	TRBD1	once
TGTGCCAGCAGCCGAGGACAGGGAACGTCCTGGAAGCAGTACTTC	CASSRGQGTSWKQYF	TRBV7-9	TRBJ2-7	TRBD1	.
TGCGCCAGTCGGGGACACATGAACACTGAAGCTTTCTTT	CASRGHMNTEAFF	TRBV10-1	TRBJ1-1	.	.
TGTGCCAGCAGTTCGGGGGTCGGGGGTCAGCCCCAGCATTTT	CASSSGVGGQPQHF	TRBV6-5	TRBJ1-5	.	.
TGCAGCGTTGACCGGGTGTGGGACAGTGGGTATGGCTACACCTTC	CSVDRVWDSGYGYTF	TRBV29-1	TRBJ1-2	TRBD1	once
TGTGCCAGCAGTTCGACTCGTGAAGCTTTCTTT	CASSSTREAFF	TRBV6-2/TRBV6-3	TRBJ1-1	.	.
TGTGCCAGTAGCGATTCTATTAATTCACCCCTCCACTTT	CASSDSINSPLHF	TRBV19	TRBJ1-6	.	.
TGTGCCAGCAGCTTGGCTAGAGGGGGGACAGTTTTAAATACGCAGTATTTT	CASSLARGGTVLNTQYF	TRBV5-4	TRBJ2-3	.	.
TGTGCCAGCATGCCGGGAGACTATGGCTACACCTTC	CASMPGDYGYTF	TRBV7-2	TRBJ1-2	.	.
TGTGCCAGCATGATTACTAGCGGGGGGGGCCTACGGGAGTTCTTC	CASMITSGGGLREFF	TRBV6-5	TRBJ2-1	TRBD2	few
TGTGCCAGCAGCCATCTTAGGGGCACTGAAGCTTTCTTT	CASSHLRGTEAFF	TRBV3-1/TRBV3-2	TRBJ1-1	.	.
TGCGCCAGCAACTTGCAGGGACAGGGGATCTTCGCAGCTGAAAAACTGTTTTTT	CASNLQGQGIFAAEKLFF	TRBV5-1	TRBJ1-4	TRBD1	.
TGTGCCACAGCGCAGGGGATTAGCAATCAGCCCCAGCATTTT	CATAQGISNQPQHF	TRBV15	TRBJ1-5	.	.
TGCGCCAGCAGCTTCAGGGACAGGGGGGGATCTGAAGCTTTCTTT	CASSFRDRGGSEAFF	TRBV5-1	TRBJ1-1	TRBD1	.
TGTGCCAGCAGTCAACAGGGGGCCAGTGAGCAGTACTTC	CASSQQGASEQYF	TRBV27	TRBJ2-7	TRBD1	.
TGTGCCAGCAGTGTGGGAGGGGCGATCTCTGGAAACACCATATATTTT	CASSVGGAISGNTIYF	TRBV2	TRBJ1-3	.	.
TGTGCCACCAGTGAACCTCCCGGGACTAGCGGGGTACCAGATACGCAGTATTTT	CATSEPPGTSGVPDTQYF	TRBV24-1	TRBJ2-3	TRBD2	.
TGTGCCAGCAGTGTGGGCCTAGCGCCCTCCTACAATGAGCAGTTCTTC	CASSVGLAPSYNEQFF	TRBV2	TRBJ2-1	.	.
TGTGCCAGCAGCCCTGGCGGACTAGCGGGGGCCAATACGCAGTATTTT	CASSPGGLAGANTQYF	TRBV5-6	TRBJ2-3	TRBD2	.
TGTGCCAGCAGCTTACCTTCTCAACGGGGGAGCTCTGGAAACACCATATATTTT	CASSLPSQRGSSGNTIYF	TRBV11-2	TRBJ1-3	.	.
TGCGCCAGCAGCCCGGGACTAGCGTACGAGCAGTACTTC	CASSPGLAYEQYF	TRBV4-1	TRBJ2-7	TRBD2	.
TGTGCCATCAGTCCCCGGCGGGAGGTCAATCAGCCCCAGCATTTT	CAISPRREVNQPQHF	TRBV10-3	TRBJ1-5	.	.
TGTGCCAGCAGGGCCGCGGCAGCCCGGGAGACCCAGTACTTC	CASRAAAARETQYF	TRBV7-8	TRBJ2-5	.	.
TGTGCCAGCAGCGCGGGACGGGGGAGACATTGGTTCAATGAGCAGTTCTTC	CASSAGRGRHWFNEQFF	TRBV14	TRBJ2-1	.	.
TGTGCCACCAGCAGAGAAGCACAGGTTTTCTCTGGGGCCAACGTCCTGACTTTC	CATSREAQVFSGANVLTF	TRBV15	TRBJ2-6	.	.
TGTGCCACACAGGCTTCCTACAATGAGCAGTTCTTC	CATQASYNEQFF	TRBV2	TRBJ2-1	.	.
TGTGCCAGCAGCTTGGCCAAAGGGGGACAGGGGTCCTATGGCTACACCTTC	CASSLAKGGQGSYGYTF	TRBV5-4	TRBJ1-2	TRBD1	.
TGCGCCAGCAGCCAAGAAAGGGGTCGGGGAAACACCATATATTTT	CASSQERGRGNTIYF	TRBV4-1	TRBJ1-3	.	.
TGTGCCAGCAGTTGGAACCGGGATGGCTACACCTTC	CASSWNRDGYTF	TRBV12-3/TRBV12-4	TRBJ1-2	.	.
TGTGCCAGCGGGACAGACTATGGCTACACCTTC	CASGTDYGYTF	TRBV25-1	TRBJ1-2	TRBD1	.